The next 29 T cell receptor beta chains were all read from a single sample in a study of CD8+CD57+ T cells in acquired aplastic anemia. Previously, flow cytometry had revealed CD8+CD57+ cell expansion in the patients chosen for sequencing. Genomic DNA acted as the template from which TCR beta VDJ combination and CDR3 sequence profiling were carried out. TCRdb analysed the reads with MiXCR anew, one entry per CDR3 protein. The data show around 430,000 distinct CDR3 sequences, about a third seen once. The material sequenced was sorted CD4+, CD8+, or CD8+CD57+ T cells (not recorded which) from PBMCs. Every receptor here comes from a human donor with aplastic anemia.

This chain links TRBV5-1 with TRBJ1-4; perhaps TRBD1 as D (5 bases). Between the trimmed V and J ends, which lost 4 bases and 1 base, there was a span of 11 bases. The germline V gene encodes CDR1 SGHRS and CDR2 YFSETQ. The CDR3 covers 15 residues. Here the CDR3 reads CASSPSGGTNEKLFF. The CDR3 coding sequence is TGCGCCAGCAGCCCCAGTGGGGGAACTAATGAAAAACTGTTTTTT.

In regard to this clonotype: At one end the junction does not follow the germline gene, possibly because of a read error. CDR3 DNA sequence: TGCAGTGCTGCCACAGGGATCGGTCAGCCTCAGCATTTT. Translating gives CSAATGIGQPQHF. The chain recombines TRBV20-1 with TRBJ1-5, with D perhaps matching TRBD1 (6 bases). The CDR3 spans 13 residues. Germline V gene data show CDR1 as DFQATT and CDR2 as SNEGSKA (reference sequence).

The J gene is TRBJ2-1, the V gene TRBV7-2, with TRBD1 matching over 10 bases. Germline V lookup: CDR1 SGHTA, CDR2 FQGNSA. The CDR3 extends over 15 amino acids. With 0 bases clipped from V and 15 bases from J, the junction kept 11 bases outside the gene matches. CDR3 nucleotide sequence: TGTGCCAGCAGCTTAGCGACAGGGGGCTCAAGCGATCCGTTCTTC. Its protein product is CASSLATGGSSDPFF.

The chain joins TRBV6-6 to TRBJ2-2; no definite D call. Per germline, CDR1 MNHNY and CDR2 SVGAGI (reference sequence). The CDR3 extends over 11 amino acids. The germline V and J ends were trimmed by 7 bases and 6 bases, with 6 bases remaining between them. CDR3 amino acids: CASNMAGELFF. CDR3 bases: TGTGCCAGCAATATGGCCGGGGAGCTGTTTTTT.

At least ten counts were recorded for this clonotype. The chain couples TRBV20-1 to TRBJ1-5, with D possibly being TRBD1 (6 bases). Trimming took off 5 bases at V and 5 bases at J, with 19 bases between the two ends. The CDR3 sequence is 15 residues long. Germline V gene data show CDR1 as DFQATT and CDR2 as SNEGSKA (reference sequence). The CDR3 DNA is TGCAGTGCTGCCCTGAGTTGGGACACTTATCAGCCCCAGCATTTT. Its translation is CSAALSWDTYQPQHF.

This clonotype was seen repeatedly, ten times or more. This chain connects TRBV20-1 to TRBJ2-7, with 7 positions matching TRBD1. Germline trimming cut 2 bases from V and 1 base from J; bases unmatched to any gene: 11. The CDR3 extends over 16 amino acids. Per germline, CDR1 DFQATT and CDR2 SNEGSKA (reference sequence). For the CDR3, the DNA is TGCAGTGCTAGAAGCTTTAGACAGGGTCGATCCTACGAGCAGTACTTC. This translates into CSARSFRQGRSYEQYF.

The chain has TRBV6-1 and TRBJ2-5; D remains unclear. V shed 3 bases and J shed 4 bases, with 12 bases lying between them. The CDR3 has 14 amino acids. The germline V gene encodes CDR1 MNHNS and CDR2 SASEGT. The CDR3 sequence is CASSDIAGLETQYF. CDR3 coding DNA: TGTGCCAGCAGTGATATCGCCGGGCTAGAGACCCAGTACTTC.

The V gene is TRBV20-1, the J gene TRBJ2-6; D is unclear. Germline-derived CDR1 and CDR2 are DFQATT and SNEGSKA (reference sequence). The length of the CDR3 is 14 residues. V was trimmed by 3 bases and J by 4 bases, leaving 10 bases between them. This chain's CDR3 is CSARWGAGANVLTF. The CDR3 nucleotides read TGCAGTGCTAGGTGGGGTGCGGGGGCCAACGTCCTGACTTTC.

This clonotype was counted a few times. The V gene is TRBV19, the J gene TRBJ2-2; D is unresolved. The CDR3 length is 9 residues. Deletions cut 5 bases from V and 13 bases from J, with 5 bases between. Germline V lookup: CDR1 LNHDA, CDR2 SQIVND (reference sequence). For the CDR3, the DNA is TGTGCCAGTAGTGCCGGGCTGTTTTTT. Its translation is CASSAGLFF. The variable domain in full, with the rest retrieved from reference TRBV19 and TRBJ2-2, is DGGITQSPKYLFRKEGQNVTLSCEQNLNHDAMYWYRQDPGQGLRLIYYSQIVNDFQKGDIAEGYSVSREKKESFPLTVTSAQKNPTAFYLCASSAGLFFGEGSRLTVL.

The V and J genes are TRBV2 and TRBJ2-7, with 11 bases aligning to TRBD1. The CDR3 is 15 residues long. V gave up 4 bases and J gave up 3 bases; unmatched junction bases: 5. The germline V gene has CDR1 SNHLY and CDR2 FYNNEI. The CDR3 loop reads CASSVSGQGDYEQYF. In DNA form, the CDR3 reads TGTGCCAGCAGTGTGTCGGGACAGGGGGACTACGAGCAGTACTTC.

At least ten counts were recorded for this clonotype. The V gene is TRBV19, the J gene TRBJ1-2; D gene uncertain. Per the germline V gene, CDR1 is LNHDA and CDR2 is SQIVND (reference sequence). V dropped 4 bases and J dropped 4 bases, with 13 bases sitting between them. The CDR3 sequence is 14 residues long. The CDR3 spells CASSTPYGVYGYTF. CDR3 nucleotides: TGTGCCAGTAGTACCCCCTACGGGGTCTATGGCTACACCTTC.

The CDR3 sequence is CASSLFGADTQYF. Here the CDR3 DNA reads TGTGCCAGCAGCTTATTTGGGGCAGATACGCAGTATTTT. The chain combines TRBV2 with TRBJ2-3; no clear D gene. CDR3 length: 13 residues. V shed 6 bases and J shed 4 bases, with 11 bases lying between them. Per germline, CDR1 SNHLY and CDR2 FYNNEI.

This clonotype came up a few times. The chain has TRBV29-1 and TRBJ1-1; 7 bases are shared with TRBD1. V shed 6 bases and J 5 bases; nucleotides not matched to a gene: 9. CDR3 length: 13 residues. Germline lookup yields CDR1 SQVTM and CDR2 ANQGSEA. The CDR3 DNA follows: TGCAGCGTGCAAACAGGGGAAGGAACTGAAGCTTTCTTT. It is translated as CSVQTGEGTEAFF.

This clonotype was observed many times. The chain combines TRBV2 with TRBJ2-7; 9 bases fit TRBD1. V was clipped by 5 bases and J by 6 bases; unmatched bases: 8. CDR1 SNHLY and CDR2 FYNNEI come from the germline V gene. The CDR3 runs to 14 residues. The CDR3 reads CASSHRDRAVEQYF. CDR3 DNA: TGTGCCAGCAGTCACCGGGACAGGGCCGTCGAGCAGTACTTC.

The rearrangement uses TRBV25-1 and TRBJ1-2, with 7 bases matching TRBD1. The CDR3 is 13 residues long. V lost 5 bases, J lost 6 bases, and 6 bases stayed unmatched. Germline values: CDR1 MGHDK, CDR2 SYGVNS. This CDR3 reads CASSHRDRDGYTF. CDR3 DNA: TGTGCCAGCAGTCACCGTGACAGGGATGGCTACACCTTC.

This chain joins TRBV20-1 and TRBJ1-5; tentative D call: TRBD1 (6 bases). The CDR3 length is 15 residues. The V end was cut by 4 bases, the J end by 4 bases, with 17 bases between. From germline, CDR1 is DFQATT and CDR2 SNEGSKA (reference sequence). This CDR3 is CSATDTGQLNQPQHF. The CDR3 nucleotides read TGCAGTGCTACGGATACTGGACAGTTGAATCAGCCCCAGCATTTT.

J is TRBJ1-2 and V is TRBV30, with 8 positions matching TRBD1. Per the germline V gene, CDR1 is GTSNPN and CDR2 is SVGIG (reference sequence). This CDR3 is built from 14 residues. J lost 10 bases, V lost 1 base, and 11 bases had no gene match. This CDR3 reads CAWSAVDRENAYTF. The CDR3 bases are TGTGCCTGGAGTGCAGTGGACAGGGAAAACGCCTACACCTTC.

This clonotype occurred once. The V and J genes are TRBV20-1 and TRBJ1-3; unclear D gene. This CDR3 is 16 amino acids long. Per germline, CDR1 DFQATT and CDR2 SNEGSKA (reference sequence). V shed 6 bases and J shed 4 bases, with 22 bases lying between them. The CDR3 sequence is CSARGPPRRGGNTIYF. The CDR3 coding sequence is TGCAGTGCCCGCGGCCCCCCCAGACGGGGAGGAAACACCATATATTTT.

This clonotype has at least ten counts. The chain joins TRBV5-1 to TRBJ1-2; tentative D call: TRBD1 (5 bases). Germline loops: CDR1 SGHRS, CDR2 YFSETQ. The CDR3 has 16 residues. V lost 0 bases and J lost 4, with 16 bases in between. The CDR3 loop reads CASSLDGAGAGYGYTF. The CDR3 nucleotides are TGCGCCAGCAGCTTGGATGGGGCAGGCGCTGGCTATGGCTACACCTTC.

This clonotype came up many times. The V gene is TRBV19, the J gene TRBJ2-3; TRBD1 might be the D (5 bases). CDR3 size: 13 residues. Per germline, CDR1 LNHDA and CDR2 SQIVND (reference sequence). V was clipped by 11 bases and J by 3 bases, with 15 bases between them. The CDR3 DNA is TGTGCCGTGGGTGGCAGGGAAACAGATACGCAGTATTTT. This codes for CAVGGRETDTQYF. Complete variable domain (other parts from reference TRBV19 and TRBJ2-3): DGGITQSPKYLFRKEGQNVTLSCEQNLNHDAMYWYRQDPGQGLRLIYYSQIVNDFQKGDIAEGYSVSREKKESFPLTVTSAQKNPTAFYLCAVGGRETDTQYFGPGTRLTVL.

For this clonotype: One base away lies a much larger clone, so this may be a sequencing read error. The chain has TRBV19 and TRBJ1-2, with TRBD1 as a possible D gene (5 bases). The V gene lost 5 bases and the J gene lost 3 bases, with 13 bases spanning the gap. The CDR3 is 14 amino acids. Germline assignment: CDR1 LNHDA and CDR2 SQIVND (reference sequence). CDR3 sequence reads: CASSRDGMDYGYTF. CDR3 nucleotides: TGTGCCAGTAGTCGGGACGGGATGGACTATGGCTACACCTTC. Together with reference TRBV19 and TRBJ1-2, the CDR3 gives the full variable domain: DGGITQSPKYLFRKEGQNVTLSCEQNLNHDAMYWYRQDPGQGLRLIYYSQIVNDFQKGDIAEGYSVSREKKESFPLTVTSAQKNPTAFYLCASSRDGMDYGYTFGSGTRLTVV.

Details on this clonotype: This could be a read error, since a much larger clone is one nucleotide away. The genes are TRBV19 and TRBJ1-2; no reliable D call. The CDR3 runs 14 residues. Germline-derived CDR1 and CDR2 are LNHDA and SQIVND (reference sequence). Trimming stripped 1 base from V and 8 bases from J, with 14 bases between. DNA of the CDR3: TGTGCCAGTAGTATAGTGCCAGCTTCTTCGGGCTACACCTTC. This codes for CASSIVPASSGYTF.

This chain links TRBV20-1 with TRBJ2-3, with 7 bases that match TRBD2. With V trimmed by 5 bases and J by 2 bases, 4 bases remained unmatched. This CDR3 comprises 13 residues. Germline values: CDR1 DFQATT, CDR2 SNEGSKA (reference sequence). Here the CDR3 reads CSAQKRDTDTQYF. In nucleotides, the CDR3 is TGCAGTGCTCAAAAGCGGGACACAGATACGCAGTATTTT.

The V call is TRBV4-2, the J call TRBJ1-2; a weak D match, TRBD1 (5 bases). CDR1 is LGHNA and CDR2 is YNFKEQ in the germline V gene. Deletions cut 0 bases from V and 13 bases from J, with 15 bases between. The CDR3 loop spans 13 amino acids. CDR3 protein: CASSQDDLGTSTF. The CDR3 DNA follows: TGTGCCAGCAGCCAAGATGATCTGGGGACGAGCACCTTC.

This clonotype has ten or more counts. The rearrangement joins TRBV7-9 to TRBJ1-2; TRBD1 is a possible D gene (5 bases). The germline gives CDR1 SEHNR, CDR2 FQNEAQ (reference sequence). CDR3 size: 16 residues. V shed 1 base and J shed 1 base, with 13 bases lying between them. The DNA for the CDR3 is TGTGCCAGCAGCTTAGACGGGACGGGACTTAACTATGGCTACACCTTC. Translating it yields CASSLDGTGLNYGYTF.

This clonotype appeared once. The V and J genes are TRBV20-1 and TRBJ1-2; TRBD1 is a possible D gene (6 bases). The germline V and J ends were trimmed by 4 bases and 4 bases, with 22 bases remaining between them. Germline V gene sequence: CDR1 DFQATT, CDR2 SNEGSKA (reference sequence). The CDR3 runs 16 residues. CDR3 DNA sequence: TGCAGTGCTACCTACCCTCGGAGGGGGTCGACCTATGGCTACACCTTC. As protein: CSATYPRRGSTYGYTF.

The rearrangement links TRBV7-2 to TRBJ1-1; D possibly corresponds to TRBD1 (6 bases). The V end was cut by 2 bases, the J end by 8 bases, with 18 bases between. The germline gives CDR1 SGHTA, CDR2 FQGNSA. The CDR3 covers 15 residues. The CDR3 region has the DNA TGTGCCAGCAGCTTACAAGGACAGCCTTCTTTGGAAGCTTTCTTT. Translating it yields CASSLQGQPSLEAFF.

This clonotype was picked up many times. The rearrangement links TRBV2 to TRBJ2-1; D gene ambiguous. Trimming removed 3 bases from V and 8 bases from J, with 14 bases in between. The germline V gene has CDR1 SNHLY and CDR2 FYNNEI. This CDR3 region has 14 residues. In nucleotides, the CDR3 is TGTGCCAGCAGTGAGTTTTTGCTGAAAGATGAGCAGTTCTTC. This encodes CASSEFLLKDEQFF.

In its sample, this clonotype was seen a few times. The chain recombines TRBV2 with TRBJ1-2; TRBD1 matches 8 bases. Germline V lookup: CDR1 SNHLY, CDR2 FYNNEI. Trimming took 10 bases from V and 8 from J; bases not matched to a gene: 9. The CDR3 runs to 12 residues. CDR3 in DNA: TGTGCCACCTTGAGGACAGGGCGCGGCTACACCTTC. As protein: CATLRTGRGYTF.